This T cell receptor beta chain was profiled in a study of immune heterogeneity within non-small cell lung tumors. Study in general: Histologically, a few tumors were squamous cell carcinomas and some 10 were non-squamous carcinomas. The remaining 1 tumor was not otherwise specified.

General observations from the study: Patients largely differed in their high-frequency T-cell receptor beta clonotypes. Tumor sites within a patient were found to share identical dominant CDR3 beta clonotypes, and site-unique high-frequency clones were also present.

The authors used around 640 ng of bulk tumor genomic DNA per sample as template. Surgeons took several biopsies per primary tumor, spaced far apart, during surgery. Enrolled individuals presented with untreated, newly diagnosed non-small cell lung cancer and received curative surgery. The donors were patients with newly diagnosed non-small cell lung cancer undergoing curative-intent surgery. Trimming removed 4 bases from V and 6 bases from J; junction bases left unmatched: 3. Germline assignment: CDR1 MNHEY and CDR2 SMNVEV (reference sequence). This CDR3 comprises 13 residues. The authors amplified TCR beta CDR3 by multiplex PCR with 32 V and 13 J primers. TCRdb redid the calling of the multiplex PCR reads with MiXCR, one entry per CDR3 protein. Of some 1,900 distinct CDR3 sequences detected, 45% appear once; the ten largest clones hold about 12%. As concerns this clonotype: What it recognizes is unknown.

The receptor was derived from a man between 65 and 79 years old with non-small cell lung cancer. The source material was lung tumor tissue. The chain combines TRBV27 with TRBJ2-1; 7 nucleotides match TRBD1. The CDR3 nucleotides are TGTGCCAGCAGTTCCCACAGGGGCAATGAGCAGTTCTTC. Encoded protein: CASSSHRGNEQFF.